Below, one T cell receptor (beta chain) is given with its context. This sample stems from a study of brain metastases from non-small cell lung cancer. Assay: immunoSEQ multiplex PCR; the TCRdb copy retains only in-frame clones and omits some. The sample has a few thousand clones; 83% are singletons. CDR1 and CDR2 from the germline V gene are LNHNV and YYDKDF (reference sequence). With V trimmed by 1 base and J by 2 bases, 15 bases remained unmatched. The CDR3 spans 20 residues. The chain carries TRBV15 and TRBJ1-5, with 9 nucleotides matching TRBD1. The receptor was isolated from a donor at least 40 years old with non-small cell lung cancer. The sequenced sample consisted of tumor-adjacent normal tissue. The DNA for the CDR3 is TGTGCCACCAGCAGAGTGAAACCGGGACAGGGACTCTTGGGCAATCAGCCCCAGCATTTT. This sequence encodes CATSRVKPGQGLLGNQPQHF.